This T cell receptor (beta chain) appears in the sequencing data of a study of shared T cell receptors in the human thymus. Assay used: immunoSEQ multiplex PCR; TCRdb lists only in-frame clones, some missing. The table lists a few hundred thousand clones, approximately 95% of them singletons. CDR1 and CDR2 from the germline V gene are MDHEN and SYDVKM. J was trimmed by 5 bases and V by 2 bases; bases with no gene match: 12. The CDR3 extends over 18 amino acids. This TCR derives from a human donor. The chain recombines TRBV28 with TRBJ2-2; TRBD1 matches 9 bases. Specimen: thymocytes. The CDR3 sequence: CASSLVSPTGGRTGELFF. CDR3 nucleotides: TGTGCCAGCAGTTTAGTCTCCCCGACAGGGGGAAGGACCGGGGAGCTGTTTTTT.